The rows below give T cell receptor beta chains drawn from one sample of a study of OX40 agonist ivuxolimab in advanced cancers. The protocol was immunoSEQ multiplex PCR, while the TCRdb copy is restricted to in-frame clones and leaves out a portion. The sample yields 74,000 or so clones, more than 80% seen once. This specimen consisted of CD4+ or CD8+ T cells sorted from blood, obtained in a trial of the OX40 agonist ivuxolimab. These receptors all come from an adult with an advanced solid tumor such as melanoma, head and neck, liver or kidney cancer. Both conserved end residues are trimmed from each CDR3. Each record gives: J gene, V gene, CDR3 protein.

TRBJ1-6	TRBV6-5	ASSYKGFNSPLH
TRBJ2-1	TRBV9	ASSVGPDYYNEQF
TRBJ2-7	TRBV5-1	ASSIGARNEQY
TRBJ2-5	TRBV6-5	ASSQGARETQY
TRBJ1-6	TRBV2	ASSREGPVGNSPLH
TRBJ1-2	TRBV7-2	ASSLGGLGADS
TRBJ1-2	TRBV11-2	ASSLARRQGYGYT
TRBJ2-5	TRBV29-1	SVGASTETQY
TRBJ1-1	TRBV19	ASSQLVGTEAF
TRBJ2-7	TRBV2	ASDQGIYEQY
TRBJ2-1	TRBV15	ATSPPDRFSYNEQF
TRBJ1-2	TRBV5-1	ASSRGQGADYGYT
TRBJ2-5	TRBV5-1	ASYTDFQETQY
TRBJ2-7	TRBV7-9	ASSASGITGQY
TRBJ2-2	TRBV6-5	ASSLFKNIAGELF
TRBJ2-5	TRBV27	ASTPRALAGAETQY
TRBJ1-4	TRBV28	ASSPRDASVATNEKLF
TRBJ1-1	TRBV15	ATSRASTGSTEAF
TRBJ2-5	TRBV19	ASSFSQETQY
TRBJ1-6	TRBV5-4	ASSGGAGTDNSPLH
TRBJ2-3	TRBV29-1	SVRGLAKSTDTQY
TRBJ2-1	TRBV15	ATSRPPYNEQF
TRBJ1-4	TRBV19	ASSIDLLRSDTTNEKLF
TRBJ1-4	TRBV5-5	ASSLRGGFSGVSSEKLF
TRBJ1-5	TRBV9	ASSFGQGGNQPQH
TRBJ2-5	TRBV4-2	ASSQVGPGRETQY
TRBJ2-3	TRBV5-6	ASSLALGISTDTQY
TRBJ2-5	TRBV5-1	ASSLTTPQETQY
TRBJ1-4	TRBV2	ASSGRDRQALF
TRBJ1-2	TRBV5-1	ASSVVPGQGTSKGYT
TRBJ2-1	TRBV11-3	ASSLEAGTGSHNEQF
TRBJ2-4	TRBV5-1	ASSPRTGWNIQY
TRBJ1-6	TRBV6-6	ASRPQGSYNSPLH
TRBJ1-4	TRBV4-1	ASSQDRGQGTNEKLF
TRBJ1-2	TRBV11-1	ASSLRPDRVPEDGYT